The rows below give T cell receptor beta chains drawn from one sample of a study of T cell repertoires in cytomegalovirus infection. MiXCR, applied by TCRdb to the reads, yields one record per CDR3 protein. This table has about 140,000 distinct CDR3 sequences, 5.5% to 8% appearing once. Material: PBMCs. The receptor set was obtained from a human donor in good health (CMV status not recorded). Some clones in this sample may be carry-over from other donors' samples. Both conserved end residues are part of each CDR3. A D gene is named only where the DNA matches it firmly. Clone size is shown for a subset of rows, as once, few, many or a class of expanded clone.

cdr3_aa cdr3_nt d_call cdr3_length v_call clone_size j_call
CASSHSNRTALNSYEQYF TGTGCCAGCAGCCACTCGAATAGGACAGCACTGAACTCCTACGAGCAGTACTTC . 18 TRBV14 many TRBJ2-7
CASSRDGTYEQYF TGTGCCAGTAGCCGGGACGGTACCTACGAGCAGTACTTC . 13 TRBV19 many TRBJ2-7
CASRPRGTETQYF TGTGCCAGCAGGCCCCGGGGGACGGAGACCCAGTACTTC . 13 TRBV6-1 many TRBJ2-5
CASSFGVGAGANVLTF TGTGCCAGCAGCTTTGGCGTAGGCGCTGGGGCCAACGTCCTGACTTTC . 16 TRBV7-9 . TRBJ2-6
CASSRGTGQFEKLFF TGTGCCAGCAGTCGCGGGACAGGGCAGTTTGAAAAACTGTTTTTT TRBD1 15 TRBV2 . TRBJ1-4
CASSLATGGSGNTIYF TGTGCCAGCAGCTTAGCTACAGGGGGCTCTGGAAACACCATATATTTT TRBD1 16 TRBV7-6 many TRBJ1-3
CASSLGRQNTEAFF TGTGCCAGCAGCTTGGGACGACAGAACACTGAAGCTTTCTTT . 14 TRBV7-2 many TRBJ1-1
CSAMTSGLTYEQYF TGCAGTGCTATGACTAGCGGTCTAACCTACGAGCAGTACTTC TRBD2 14 TRBV20-1 few TRBJ2-7
CASSAVGMNTEAFF TGTGCCAGCAGCGCGGTTGGAATGAACACTGAAGCTTTCTTT . 14 TRBV7-2 many TRBJ1-1
CASSWVGGHTDTQYF TGTGCCAGCAGCTGGGTCGGGGGACATACAGATACGCAGTATTTT . 15 TRBV7-2 many TRBJ2-3
CASTPEEGDSRPNSDTEAFF TGTGCCAGCACCCCAGAAGAAGGGGACAGCCGGCCGAATTCGGACACTGAAGCTTTCTTT TRBD1 20 TRBV7-3 many TRBJ1-1
CASSLSWGGQGMKNQPQHF TGTGCCAGCAGCTTAAGCTGGGGGGGGCAGGGGATGAAAAATCAGCCCCAGCATTTT . 19 TRBV7-2 many TRBJ1-5
CSVRGSFGANVLTF TGCAGTGTCAGGGGGTCTTTTGGGGCCAACGTCCTGACTTTC TRBD1 14 TRBV20-1 many TRBJ2-6
CASSSWGGTEAFF TGTGCCAGCAGTTCGTGGGGCGGCACTGAAGCTTTCTTT . 13 TRBV11-1 many TRBJ1-1
CASSYDSGSGQPQHF TGTGCCAGCAGCTATGACAGTGGATCAGGCCAGCCCCAGCATTTT . 15 TRBV7-2 many TRBJ1-5
CASSDRVVAEAFF TGTGCCAGCAGCGACAGGGTAGTGGCTGAAGCTTTCTTT TRBD1 13 TRBV7-2 . TRBJ1-1
CASSLVGATDTQYF TGTGCCAGCAGCTTAGTCGGCGCCACAGATACGCAGTATTTT . 14 TRBV7-2 medium-sized TRBJ2-3
CAINPASGAGDTQYF TGTGCCATCAATCCCGCTTCCGGGGCAGGGGATACGCAGTATTTT . 15 TRBV10-3 few TRBJ2-3
CASSPGRAMNTEAFF TGTGCCAGCAGCCCCGGGAGAGCTATGAACACTGAAGCTTTCTTT . 15 TRBV7-2 many TRBJ1-1
CASSPGQGVNQPQHF TGTGCCAGCAGCCCGGGACAGGGCGTTAATCAGCCCCAGCATTTT TRBD1 15 TRBV3-1 . TRBJ1-5
CASSGSDNYGYTF TGTGCCAGCAGTGGATCTGATAACTATGGCTACACCTTC . 13 TRBV2 . TRBJ1-2
CASSLSSSNYGYTF TGCGCCAGCAGCTTGAGTTCCAGCAACTATGGCTACACCTTC . 14 TRBV5-1 many TRBJ1-2
CASSWESTEAFF TGTGCCAGCAGCTGGGAGAGCACTGAAGCTTTCTTT . 12 TRBV7-2 many TRBJ1-1
CASSGQAVHGEKLFF TGTGCCAGCAGTGGCCAGGCCGTTCATGGGGAAAAACTGTTTTTT . 15 TRBV6-6 many TRBJ1-4
CASSRDSSPSWNTEAFF TGTGCCAGCAGCCGAGACTCATCACCCTCATGGAACACTGAAGCTTTCTTT . 17 TRBV7-2 many TRBJ1-1
CASSLPGGSADTQYF TGTGCCAGCAGTTTACCAGGGGGCAGCGCAGATACGCAGTATTTT TRBD1 15 TRBV28 . TRBJ2-3
CASSDNVAPADTQYF TGTGCCAGCAGTGATAACGTAGCTCCAGCAGATACGCAGTATTTT . 15 TRBV2 . TRBJ2-3
CASSEGGQGAVDTQYF TGTGCCAGCAGTGAAGGAGGACAGGGGGCGGTAGATACGCAGTATTTT TRBD1 16 TRBV2 many TRBJ2-3
CASSPPAGGEADTQYF TGTGCCAGCTCACCACCCGCGGGGGGTGAGGCAGATACGCAGTATTTT TRBD2 16 TRBV18 few TRBJ2-3
CASSSRNGKNIQYF TGTGCCAGCAGTTCCCGGAACGGGAAAAACATTCAGTACTTC . 14 TRBV28 many TRBJ2-4
CASSFGRASQPQHF TGTGCCAGCAGTTTCGGCAGGGCAAGTCAGCCCCAGCATTTT . 14 TRBV28 many TRBJ1-5